The present T cell receptor beta chain was sequenced within a study of PD-L1 blockade in urothelial cancer. Study overall: Blood yielded a median of approximately 140,000 T cells per sample.

Trimming stripped 1 base from V and 8 bases from J, with 17 bases between. Germline V gene lookup returns CDR1 MGHRA and CDR2 YSYEKL. CDR3 length: 15 amino acids. As concerns this clone: Its antigen is still unknown.

Overall study findings and caveats: Where pretreatment blood TCR clonality fell below the median, better survival was predicted.

Each PCR had synthetic TCR analog templates added to it as a spike-in. The table came from immunoSEQ multiplex PCR; TCRdb's copy has only in-frame clones and leaves some out. The sample lists under 55,000 clones, about 88% occurring once. Documented time point: pretreatment peripheral blood. There were between 1 and 8 samples from each patient, taken pretreatment and on-treatment. The TCR comes from a man aged 65-85 years with urothelial cancer. Sequenced here: PBMCs, sampled around atezolizumab (anti-PD-L1) treatment. The V and J genes are TRBV4-1 and TRBJ1-2; perhaps TRBD1 as D (6 bases). In DNA, the CDR3 is TGCGCCAGCAGCCAAGGGGGGGGCCCTCTTAAGGGCTACACCTTC. Its protein is CASSQGGGPLKGYTF.